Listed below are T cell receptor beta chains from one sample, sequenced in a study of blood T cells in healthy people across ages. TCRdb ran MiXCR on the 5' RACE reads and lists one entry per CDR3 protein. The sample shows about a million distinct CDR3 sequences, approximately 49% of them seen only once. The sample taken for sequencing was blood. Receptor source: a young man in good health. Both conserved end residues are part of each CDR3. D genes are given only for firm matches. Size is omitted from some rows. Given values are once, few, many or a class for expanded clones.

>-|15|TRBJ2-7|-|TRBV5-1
TGCGCCAGCAGCTTGGCCAAGGGAATGAGTGACGAGCAGTACTTC
CASSLAKGMSDEQYF
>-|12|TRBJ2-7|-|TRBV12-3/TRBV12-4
TGTGCCAGCGCCCTCCAGGACCACGAGCAGTACTTC
CASALQDHEQYF
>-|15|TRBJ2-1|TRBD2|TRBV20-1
TGCAGTGCTAGAAGGACTAGCGGGAGGTTGGATGAGCAGTTCTTC
CSARRTSGRLDEQFF
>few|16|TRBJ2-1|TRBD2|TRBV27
TGTGCCAGCAGTCTTCTAGCGGGGGGACTTACCAATGAGCAGTTCTTC
CASSLLAGGLTNEQFF
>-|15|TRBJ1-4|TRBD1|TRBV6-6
TGTGCCAGCCTGGTTGGACAGGGCTTTTATGAAAAACTGTTTTTT
CASLVGQGFYEKLFF
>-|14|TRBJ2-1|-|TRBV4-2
TGTGCCAGCAGCCAAGATATGGAGGGTAATGAGCAGTTCTTC
CASSQDMEGNEQFF
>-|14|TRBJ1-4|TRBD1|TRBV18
TGTGCCAGCTCACCGGACAGGGTATTTGAAAAACTGTTTTTT
CASSPDRVFEKLFF
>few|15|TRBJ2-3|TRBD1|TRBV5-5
TGTGCCAGCAGCGTGGACAGGGGGCTTACAGATACGCAGTATTTT
CASSVDRGLTDTQYF
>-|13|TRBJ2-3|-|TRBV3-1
TGTGCCAGCAGCCAAGGGTCACTAGATACGCAGTATTTT
CASSQGSLDTQYF
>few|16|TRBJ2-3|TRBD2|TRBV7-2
TGTGCCAGCAGCTTAGGGTCGGGGGGAGTCGCAGATACGCAGTATTTT
CASSLGSGGVADTQYF
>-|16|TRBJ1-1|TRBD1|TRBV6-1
TGTGCCAGCAGCGTGGCGGGGACAGGGAGGAACACTGAAGCTTTCTTT
CASSVAGTGRNTEAFF
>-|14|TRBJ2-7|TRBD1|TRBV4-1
TGCGCCAGCAGCCAAGCGGACAGGGTCCACGAGCAGTACTTC
CASSQADRVHEQYF
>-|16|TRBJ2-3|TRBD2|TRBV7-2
TGTGCCAGCAGCTTAGTTGTGCGGGGGGGCTCAAATACGCAGTATTTT
CASSLVVRGGSNTQYF
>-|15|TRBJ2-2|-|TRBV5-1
TGCGCCAGCAGGTCCGCCCTGGGAGGCACCGGGGAGCTGTTTTTT
CASRSALGGTGELFF
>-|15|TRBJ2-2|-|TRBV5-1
TGCGCCAGCAGCAGTTACAGGGAGCTCACGGGGGAGCTGTTTTTT
CASSSYRELTGELFF
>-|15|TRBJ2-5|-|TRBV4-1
TGCGCCAGCAGCCAAGATTCTGGCTGGGTGCAGACCCAGTACTTC
CASSQDSGWVQTQYF
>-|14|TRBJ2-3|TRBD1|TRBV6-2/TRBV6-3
TGTGCCAGCAGTCGACGGACAGGGCCAGATACGCAGTATTTT
CASSRRTGPDTQYF
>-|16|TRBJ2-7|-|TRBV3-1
TGTGCCAGCAGCCAAGATTGGGAAGTTAGCTCCTACGAGCAGTACTTC
CASSQDWEVSSYEQYF
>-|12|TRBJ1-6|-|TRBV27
TGTGCCAGCAGATTTCAGAATTCGCCCCTCCACTTT
CASRFQNSPLHF